The clone carrying this TCR beta chain was counted at least ten times. This sample was included in a study of T cells in Graves' hyperthyroidism and ophthalmopathy. The CDR3 loop spans 14 amino acids. The J segment lost 4 bases and the V segment lost 5 bases, leaving 7 bases of the junction unmatched. From germline, CDR1 is SGHAT and CDR2 FQNNGV. From RNA transcripts, TCR beta CDR3 regions were amplified. During a first-round RT-PCR of the TCR CDR3, the HTBI primer set was used. TCRdb reanalysed the multiplex PCR reads using MiXCR and keeps one entry per CDR3 protein. Among approximately 720,000 distinct CDR3 sequences listed, about 19% were seen once.

The specimen was blood. The chain combines TRBV11-2 with TRBJ1-2; the match to TRBD1 covers 7 bases. This receptor was identified in a woman between 45 and 60 years old with Graves' hyperthyroidism that later progressed to Graves' ophthalmopathy. The CDR3 spells CASSPDRDSYGYTF. The CDR3 DNA reads TGTGCCAGCAGCCCCGACAGGGACTCCTATGGCTACACCTTC. Supplemented by reference TRBV11-2 and TRBJ1-2, the full variable domain reads EAGVAQSPRYKIIEKRQSVAFWCNPISGHATLYWYQQILGQGPKLLIQFQNNGVVDDSQLPKDRFSAERLKGVDSTLKIQPAKLEDSAVYLCASSPDRDSYGYTFGSGTRLTVV.